This note documents a single T cell receptor beta chain sequence. The CDR3 is 14 residues long. The germline V gene has CDR1 SGHNT and CDR2 YYREEE (reference sequence). The trim removed 5 bases at V and 11 bases at J, leaving 13 bases unmatched. Generated by immunoSEQ multiplex PCR, the TCRdb table keeps only in-frame clones and is missing some. The repertoire includes 300,000 or so clones, more than 80% of them detected once, and 3.7% sits in the top ten. This sample was taken from a study of blood T cell repertoires in COVID-19. The receptor was derived from a woman aged 40 to 50 with acute or convalescent COVID-19. The chain links TRBV5-4 to TRBJ2-3, with 8 bases lining up with TRBD1. Sequencing used peripheral blood. CDR3 sequence (DNA): TGTGCCAGCAGACTAACTTTTACCGGGACAGGGCAGTATTTT. This gives the protein CASRLTFTGTGQYF. Combining the CDR3 with reference TRBV5-4 and TRBJ2-3 gives the whole variable domain ETGVTQSPTHLIKTRGQQVTLRCSSQSGHNTVSWYQQALGQGPQFIFQYYREEENGRGNFPPRFSGLQFPNYSSELNVNALELDDSALYLCASRLTFTGTGQYFGPGTRLTVL.